This T cell receptor (beta chain) appears in the sequencing data of a study of control samples from healthy donors and cancer patients. The CDR3 consists of 13 residues. Trimming took 8 bases from V and 2 from J, leaving 12 bases between them. Germline assignment: CDR1 SQVTM and CDR2 ANQGSEA. Profiled with immunoSEQ multiplex PCR; TCRdb holds only in-frame clones, not every one. Counted here are approximately 120,000 clones, about 89% occurring once; the ten biggest clones make up roughly a sixth. V gene TRBV29-1 combines with J gene TRBJ2-2; D ambiguous. Sequencing was done on a sample of blood. This TCR was recovered from a woman between 50 and 59 years old in good health. This CDR3 reads CSPIPINTGELFF. The CDR3 bases are TGCAGCCCCATCCCCATAAACACCGGGGAGCTGTTTTTT.